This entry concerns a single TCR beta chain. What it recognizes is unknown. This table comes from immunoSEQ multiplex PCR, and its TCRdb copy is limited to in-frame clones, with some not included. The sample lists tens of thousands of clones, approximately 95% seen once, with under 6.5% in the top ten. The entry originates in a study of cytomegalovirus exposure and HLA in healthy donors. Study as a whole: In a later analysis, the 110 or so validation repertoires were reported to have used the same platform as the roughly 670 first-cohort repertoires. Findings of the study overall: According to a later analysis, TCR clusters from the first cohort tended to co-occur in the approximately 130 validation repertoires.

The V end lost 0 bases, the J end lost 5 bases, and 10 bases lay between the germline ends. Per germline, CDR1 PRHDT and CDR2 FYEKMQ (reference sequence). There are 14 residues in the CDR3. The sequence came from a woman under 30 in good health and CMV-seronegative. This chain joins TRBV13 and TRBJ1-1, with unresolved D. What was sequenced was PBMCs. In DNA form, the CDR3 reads TGTGCCAGCAGCTTAGGTCTGGGAGGGACTGAAGCTTTCTTT. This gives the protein CASSLGLGGTEAFF.